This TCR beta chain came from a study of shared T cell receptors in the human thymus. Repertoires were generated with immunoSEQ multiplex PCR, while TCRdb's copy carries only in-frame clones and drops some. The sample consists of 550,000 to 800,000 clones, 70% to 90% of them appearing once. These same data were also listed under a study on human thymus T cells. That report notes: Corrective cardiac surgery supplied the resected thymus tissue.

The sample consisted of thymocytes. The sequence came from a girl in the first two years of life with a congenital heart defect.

CDR3 bases: TGTGCCAGTATGGCAGGTCCGATCTATGGCTACACCTTC. Protein product: CASMAGPIYGYTF. V is TRBV19 and J is TRBJ1-2; D not resolved. V lost 7 bases, J lost 4 bases, and 13 bases lay in between. CDR1 LNHDA and CDR2 SQIVND come from the germline V gene (reference sequence). CDR3 size: 13 residues.